The 27 T cell receptor beta chains reported below all come from one sample, sequenced in a study of cytomegalovirus exposure and HLA in healthy donors. PCR amplification relied on 60 Vbeta primers (plus 13 Jbeta primers). The repertoire was sequenced with immunoSEQ multiplex PCR; TCRdb's copy has only in-frame clones and lacks some. The table includes approximately 150,000 clones, about four fifths detected once. Sequences were obtained from PBMCs. The receptors were gathered from a male donor in good health and CMV-seropositive.

J is TRBJ2-1 and V is TRBV6-5, with D hard to call. V was trimmed by 11 bases and J by 6 bases, leaving 11 bases between them. This CDR3 is built from 11 residues. Germline CDR1 and CDR2: MNHEY and SVGAGI. The chain's CDR3 is CAAGSRNEQFF. CDR3 sequence (DNA): TGTGCCGCAGGATCTCGCAATGAGCAGTTCTTC.

This clone has a handful of counts. The genes are TRBV6-5 and TRBJ1-4; D is perhaps TRBD1 (6 bases). The V gene lost 8 bases and the J gene lost 7 bases, with 14 bases spanning the gap. The CDR3 spans 13 residues. The V gene's germline CDR1 is MNHEY and CDR2 SVGAGI. The DNA of the CDR3 is TGTGCCAGCGGGGACACCCCGGGTGAAAAACTGTTTTTT. It is translated as CASGDTPGEKLFF.

This sequence joins TRBV5-4 and TRBJ2-7; D unclear. The CDR3 length is 15 residues. Germline loops: CDR1 SGHNT, CDR2 YYREEE (reference sequence). Trimming took off 0 bases at V and 0 bases at J, with 10 bases between the two ends. The CDR3 coding sequence is TGTGCCAGCAGCTTGGACGCTGAACTCTCCTACGAGCAGTACTTC. Translated: CASSLDAELSYEQYF. The full variable domain, its missing parts supplied by reference TRBV5-4 and TRBJ2-7, is ETGVTQSPTHLIKTRGQQVTLRCSSQSGHNTVSWYQQALGQGPQFIFQYYREEENGRGNFPPRFSGLQFPNYSSELNVNALELDDSALYLCASSLDAELSYEQYFGPGTRLTVT.

The rearrangement joins TRBV5-1 to TRBJ1-2, with 10 bases aligning to TRBD1. The CDR3 consists of 17 residues. Germline CDR1 SGHRS, CDR2 YFSETQ. J gave up 5 bases and V 4 bases, and 14 bases lay outside the gene matches. CDR3 in amino acids: CASSTGQGIRGGYGYTF. The CDR3 coding sequence is TGCGCCAGCAGCACGGGACAGGGGATACGAGGGGGTTATGGCTACACCTTC.

The chain joins TRBV5-1 to TRBJ2-1, with D uncertain. V was pared by 4 bases and J by 5 bases, with 10 bases between. CDR1 SGHRS and CDR2 YFSETQ come from the germline V gene. CDR3 length: 13 amino acids. The CDR3 DNA follows: TGCGCCAGCAGCGCGTCATTAAACAATGAGCAGTTCTTC. Protein product: CASSASLNNEQFF.

V and J are TRBV14 and TRBJ1-2; D remains ambiguous. CDR1 is SGHDN and CDR2 is FVKESK in the germline V gene. The CDR3 is 12 residues long. Trimming pared 2 bases from V and 7 bases from J, leaving 8 bases between. CDR3 DNA: TGTGCCAGCAGCCAAATTCGGGGTGGCTACACCTTC. Translated, it gives CASSQIRGGYTF.

The genes are TRBV2 and TRBJ2-2, with 10 nucleotides matching TRBD2. The junction had 7 bases not matched to a gene; V was cut back by 2 bases and J by 4 bases. The germline V gene encodes CDR1 SNHLY and CDR2 FYNNEI. The CDR3 is 17 residues long. CDR3 region: CASSERSGGAPTGELFF. CDR3 in DNA: TGTGCCAGCAGTGAACGGAGCGGGGGGGCCCCCACCGGGGAGCTGTTTTTT.

This chain links TRBV6-6 with TRBJ1-6; TRBD1 is a possible D gene (5 bases). Germline CDR1 reads MNHNY; CDR2 reads SVGAGI (reference sequence). The CDR3 is made up of 16 amino acids. V was cut by 2 bases and J by 7 bases, with 15 bases left in between. CDR3 bases: TGTGCCAGCAGTTACGGGGCAGGCAGTCGGAATTCACCCCTCCACTTT. Translation gives CASSYGAGSRNSPLHF.

Notes on this clone: Compared with germline, one end of the junction differs, possibly owing to a read error. The rearrangement links TRBV7-7 to TRBJ2-1, with 10 bases aligning to TRBD2. Germline-derived CDR1 and CDR2 are SSHAT and FNYEAQ (reference sequence). This CDR3 is 15 amino acids long. CDR3 sequence (DNA): TGTGCTAGCAGCTTAGGTAGCGGGGGGCTCTCTGAGCAGTTCTTC. Amino acids: CASSLGSGGLSEQFF.

The rearrangement joins TRBV2 to TRBJ1-3; D gene unclear. Trimming left V 7 bases short and J 5 bases short, with 9 bases between. Germline CDR1 is SNHLY and CDR2 is FYNNEI. The CDR3 extends over 12 amino acids. Here the CDR3 reads CASTEYRNTIYF. The CDR3 coding sequence is TGTGCCAGCACGGAGTACAGAAACACCATATATTTT.

The V call is TRBV7-8, the J call TRBJ1-1; 9 positions agree with TRBD1. The CDR3 runs 18 residues. V was clipped by 8 bases and J by 0 bases; unmatched bases: 16. Germline-derived CDR1 and CDR2 are SGHVS and FQNEAQ. CDR3 nucleotides: TGTGCCAGCTCAAAGGACAGGGGCCTCTTAGTCATGAACACTGAAGCTTTCTTT. As protein: CASSKDRGLLVMNTEAFF. Full variable domain (outside the CDR3, taken from reference TRBV7-8 and TRBJ1-1): GAGVSQSPRYKVAKRGQDVALRCDPISGHVSLFWYQQALGQGPEFLTYFQNEAQLDKSGLPSDRFFAERPEGSVSTLKIQRTQQEDSAVYLCASSKDRGLLVMNTEAFFGQGTRLTVV.

This chain joins TRBV10-3 and TRBJ1-1, with D maybe TRBD1 (5 bases). Germline CDR1 reads ENHRY; CDR2 reads SYGVKD. The CDR3 is 15 amino acids. Trimming took 0 bases from V and 2 from J, leaving 10 bases between them. The CDR3 coding sequence is TGTGCCATCAGTGAGTCGGGGGGGATAAACACTGAAGCTTTCTTT. Amino acid sequence: CAISESGGINTEAFF.

This sequence joins TRBV5-5 and TRBJ2-7; 8 bases match TRBD1. Germline V gene data show CDR1 as SGHKS and CDR2 as YYEKEE (reference sequence). This CDR3 has 15 amino acids. Trimming took 2 bases from V and 3 from J; bases not matched to a gene: 7. CDR3 loop: CASSLRQGLYYEQYF. Here the CDR3 DNA reads TGTGCCAGCAGCTTACGACAGGGGCTGTACTACGAGCAGTACTTC.

The chain couples TRBV7-2 to TRBJ1-2; the D gene is possibly TRBD1 (6 bases). V dropped 4 bases and J dropped 5 bases, with 11 bases sitting between them. The germline CDR1 and CDR2 sequences are SGHTA and FQGNSA. The CDR3 runs 13 residues. The CDR3 loop is CASSSGAAYGYTF. CDR3 DNA sequence: TGTGCCAGCAGCTCAGGGGCCGCTTATGGCTACACCTTC.

The rearrangement uses TRBV7-6 and TRBJ2-2; 7 bases fit TRBD1. CDR3 length: 15 amino acids. J gave up 4 bases and V 5 bases, and 7 bases lay outside the gene matches. CDR1 and CDR2 from the germline V gene are SGHVS and FNYEAQ. DNA for the CDR3: TGTGCCAGCAGCAGTGGGGACAGCTTCACCGGGGAGCTGTTTTTT. It specifies CASSSGDSFTGELFF.

In its sample, this clone was seen a few times. The chain is built from TRBV4-3 and TRBJ1-1; perhaps TRBD1 as D (6 bases). V lost 6 bases and J 6 bases, leaving 17 bases between the germline ends. The CDR3 has 14 amino acids. The germline gives CDR1 LGHNA, CDR2 YSLEER. CDR3 nucleotide sequence: TGCGCCAGCAGACAACAGGGTGGTAGGTCTGAAGCTTTCTTT. Its protein is CASRQQGGRSEAFF.

The chain carries TRBV15 and TRBJ2-3, with TRBD2 as a possible D gene (5 bases). Germline assignment: CDR1 LNHNV and CDR2 YYDKDF (reference sequence). The V end was cut by 1 base, the J end by 2 bases, with 16 bases between. This CDR3 is built from 17 residues. CDR3 protein: CATSRGAFGSNTDTQYF. The DNA for the CDR3 is TGTGCCACCAGCAGAGGGGCGTTTGGGAGTAACACAGATACGCAGTATTTT.

The CDR3 DNA is TGTGCCAGCAGTGTGTCCAGGGGCGGTGGCTACACCTTC. Residues: CASSVSRGGGYTF. The V gene is TRBV2, the J gene TRBJ1-2; a weak D match, TRBD1 (6 bases). Germline CDR1 and CDR2: SNHLY and FYNNEI. The CDR3 has 13 amino acids. The V gene lost 4 bases and the J gene lost 7 bases, with 13 bases spanning the gap.

V is TRBV10-2 and J is TRBJ1-2; 12 nucleotides agree with TRBD1. Germline V gene sequence: CDR1 WSHSY, CDR2 SAAADI. J lost 8 bases, V lost 5 bases, and 9 bases had no gene match. The CDR3 has 15 amino acids. As DNA, the CDR3 is TGCGCCAGCAGTCCGGCGGGACAGGGGGCTGGGGGCTACACCTTC. Encoded protein: CASSPAGQGAGGYTF.

This clone turned up a few times. This rearrangement joins TRBV2 to TRBJ2-3, with a weak D call TRBD1 (6 bases). Trimming took off 6 bases at V and 0 bases at J, with 13 bases between the two ends. Germline V CDR1 and CDR2: SNHLY, FYNNEI. There are 15 residues in the CDR3. CDR3 region: CASSTRTASTDTQYF. The CDR3 coding sequence is TGTGCCAGCAGCACCCGGACAGCTAGCACAGATACGCAGTATTTT.

The chain uses TRBV4-1 and TRBJ1-1, with D possibly matching TRBD1 (5 bases). The germline V and J ends were trimmed by 2 bases and 0 bases, with 10 bases remaining between them. The V gene's germline CDR1 is MGHRA and CDR2 YSYEKL. The length of the CDR3 is 15 residues. CDR3 nucleotide sequence: TGCGCCAGCAGCCAACTAATAGGGGTGAACACTGAAGCTTTCTTT. Protein product: CASSQLIGVNTEAFF.

This clone occurred once. This chain connects TRBV7-2 to TRBJ2-2, with a possible D match to TRBD1 (5 bases). V gave up 2 bases and J gave up 0 bases, with 10 bases separating them. The CDR3 runs to 16 residues. Germline V gene sequence: CDR1 SGHTA, CDR2 FQGNSA. CDR3 loop: CASSLTPRANTGELFF. The CDR3, as DNA: TGTGCCAGCAGCTTAACCCCCAGGGCGAACACCGGGGAGCTGTTTTTT.

The chain couples TRBV7-2 to TRBJ2-7; D is undetermined. The CDR3 contains 13 residues. Trimming left V 5 bases short and J 3 bases short, with 11 bases between. Germline assignment: CDR1 SGHTA and CDR2 FQGNSA. DNA of the CDR3: TGTGCCAGCAGCCCTTACACGGGCTACGAGCAGTACTTC. It encodes CASSPYTGYEQYF.

This clone was counted a few times. The gene calls are TRBV14 and TRBJ2-7; D ambiguous. Trimming pared 4 bases from V and 0 bases from J, leaving 13 bases between. Germline CDR1 SGHDN, CDR2 FVKESK. The CDR3 consists of 15 residues. The CDR3 sequence: CASSRSRWSSYEQYF. CDR3 DNA sequence: TGTGCCAGCAGCCGCAGCCGGTGGAGCTCCTACGAGCAGTACTTC.

This sequence joins TRBV5-1 and TRBJ2-5; D is uncertain. The ends were cut back, 1 base at V and 1 base at J, with 5 bases in the middle. Per the germline V gene, CDR1 is SGHRS and CDR2 is YFSETQ. This CDR3 spans 13 amino acids. As DNA, the CDR3 is TGCGCCAGCAGCTTGCAGGCCCAAGAGACCCAGTACTTC. It codes for CASSLQAQETQYF.

The V gene is TRBV4-2, the J gene TRBJ1-1; possibly TRBD1 for D (6 bases). Germline V lookup: CDR1 LGHNA, CDR2 YNFKEQ. The length of the CDR3 is 14 residues. Trimming took 1 base from V and 6 from J, leaving 12 bases between them. DNA of the CDR3: TGTGCCAGCAGCCAAGCCCCAGGGGCCCCTGAAGCTTTCTTT. It yields the protein CASSQAPGAPEAFF.

This rearrangement joins TRBV5-1 to TRBJ2-1; 9 nucleotides agree with TRBD2. V trimming: 4 bases; J trimming: 8 bases; junction bases outside the gene matches: 10. Germline V gene data show CDR1 as SGHRS and CDR2 as YFSETQ. The CDR3 runs 15 residues. In DNA, the CDR3 is TGCGCCAGCAGCCGTCGCGCGGGGGGGTCGGATGAGCAGTTCTTC. This encodes CASSRRAGGSDEQFF.